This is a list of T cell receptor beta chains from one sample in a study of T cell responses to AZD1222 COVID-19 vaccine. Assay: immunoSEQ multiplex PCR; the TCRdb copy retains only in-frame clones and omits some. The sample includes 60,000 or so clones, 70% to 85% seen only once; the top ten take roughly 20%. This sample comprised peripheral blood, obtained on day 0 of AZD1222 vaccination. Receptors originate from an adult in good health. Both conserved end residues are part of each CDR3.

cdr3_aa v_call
CAWSASDRFGGYTF TRBV30
CASNQWGANGYTF TRBV19
CSVAGQGGEKLFF TRBV29-1
CASSLSVAGNQPQHF TRBV11-2
CSVEKGAADTQYF TRBV29-1
CASSSGQGWNQPQHF TRBV7-2
CASSYDRDNSPLHF TRBV11-1
CASSYRFNTGELFF TRBV27
CASSLTSQNIQYF TRBV7-3
CASSPAGNLETQYF TRBV5-1
CASSLERHGGLVTYEQYF TRBV11-2
CASSLRGQSTDTQYF TRBV5-8
CASSEDSSGNTIYF TRBV9
CASSQVGGLSEKLFF TRBV11-2
CASSQAGTGDTGELFF TRBV14
CASSFMEGYTF TRBV5-6
CASSLRGPFGEQYF TRBV11-2
CASSPGRDQKLFF TRBV18
CASSQTPTYEQYF TRBV28
CASNNRGETQYF TRBV19
CASSIQGDNQPQHF TRBV19
CSVSNLEAFF TRBV29-1
CASSQSQGATGTEAFF TRBV4-1
CASSQEVGFYYEQYF TRBV4-1
CASSRENPGLGRNEQFF TRBV7-8
CASSARTGETFGNTIYF TRBV9
CASNLGIAGVAGELFF TRBV5-1
CASRRGQVEDQPQHF TRBV6-5
CASSYVGRGYTF TRBV6-5
CASSQDGTARTGELFF TRBV4-3
CASSSTGVRGETQYF TRBV11-2
CSAAEYGYTF TRBV20-1
CASTLGTADQPQHF TRBV19
CASSLTPGQGNEQYF TRBV19
CASSQDRQGAGRGYTF TRBV4-2
CASSGGTSGGSYEQYF TRBV5-8
CASSLRQGAGYGYTF TRBV11-3
CASAPLNSGQLIF TRBV12-5
CASSLGQEKLFF TRBV16
CASSVVEGSYNEQFF TRBV9
CASSLGDTQYF TRBV5-4
CASSLGWRPIYGYTF TRBV5-4
CASSLEWGRNEQYF TRBV7-9
CASSPNVANTIYF TRBV11-2
CAGNRGSGANVLTF TRBV6-5
CASSPGQGAAAGNTIYF TRBV5-1
CASTPGQAYTGELFF TRBV6-5